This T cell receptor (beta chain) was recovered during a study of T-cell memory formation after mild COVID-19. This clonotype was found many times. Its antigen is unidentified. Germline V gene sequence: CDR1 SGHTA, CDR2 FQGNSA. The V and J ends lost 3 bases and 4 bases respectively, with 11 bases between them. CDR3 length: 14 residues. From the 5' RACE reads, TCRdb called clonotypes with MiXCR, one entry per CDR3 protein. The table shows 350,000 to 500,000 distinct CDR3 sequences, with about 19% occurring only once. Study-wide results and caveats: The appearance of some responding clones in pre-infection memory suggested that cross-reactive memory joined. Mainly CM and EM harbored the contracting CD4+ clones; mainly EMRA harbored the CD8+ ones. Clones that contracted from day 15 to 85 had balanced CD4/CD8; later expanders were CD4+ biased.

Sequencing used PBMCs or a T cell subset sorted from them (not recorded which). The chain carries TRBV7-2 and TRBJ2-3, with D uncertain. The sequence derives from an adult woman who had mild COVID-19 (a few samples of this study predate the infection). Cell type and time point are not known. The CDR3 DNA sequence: TGTGCCAGCAGCTTCTCACGATCCCCAGATACGCAGTATTTT. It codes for CASSFSRSPDTQYF.